This T cell receptor (beta chain) originates from a study of cytomegalovirus exposure and HLA in healthy donors. Background on the study: Genetic ancestry analysis placed approximately 80% of the roughly 400 donors that were genotyped in the Caucasian-associated cluster. Study conclusions and caveats: As a later analysis revealed, most CMV-associated TCR beta chains appeared HLA-restricted. In vitro testing confirmed three CMV-associated chains as specific for CMV antigens. It was only CMV serostatus that was available as immune exposure information.

CDR3 length: 15 residues. The germline V gene has CDR1 SGDLS and CDR2 YYNGEE. V was trimmed by 1 base and J by 4 bases, leaving 14 bases between them. PCR primers comprised 60 Vbeta and 13 Jbeta primers. Profiled with immunoSEQ multiplex PCR; TCRdb holds only in-frame clones, not every one. The sample holds around 150,000 clones, about 80% seen once. Details on this clone: Its antigen is as yet unknown.

V usage is TRBV9 and J usage is TRBJ1-1; no clear D. The sample consisted of PBMCs. The TCR sequence derives from a woman in her thirties or forties in good health and CMV-seronegative. Written as DNA, the CDR3 is TGTGCCAGCAGCGTACAGGCCGCCGGTAGCACTGAAGCTTTCTTT. As protein: CASSVQAAGSTEAFF.